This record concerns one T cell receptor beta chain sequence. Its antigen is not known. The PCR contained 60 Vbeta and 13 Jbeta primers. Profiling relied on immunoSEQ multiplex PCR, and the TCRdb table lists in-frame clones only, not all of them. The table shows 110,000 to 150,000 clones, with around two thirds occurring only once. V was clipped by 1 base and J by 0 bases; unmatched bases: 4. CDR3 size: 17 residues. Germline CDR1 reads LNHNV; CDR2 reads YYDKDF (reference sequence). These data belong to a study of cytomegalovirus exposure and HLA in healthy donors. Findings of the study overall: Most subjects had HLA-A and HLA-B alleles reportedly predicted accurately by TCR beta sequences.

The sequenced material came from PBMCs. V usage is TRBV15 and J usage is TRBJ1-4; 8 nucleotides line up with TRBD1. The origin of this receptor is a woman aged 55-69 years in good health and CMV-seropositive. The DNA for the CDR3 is TGTGCCACCAGCAGAGGACAGGGGTTTGCAACTAATGAAAAACTGTTTTTT. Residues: CATSRGQGFATNEKLFF.